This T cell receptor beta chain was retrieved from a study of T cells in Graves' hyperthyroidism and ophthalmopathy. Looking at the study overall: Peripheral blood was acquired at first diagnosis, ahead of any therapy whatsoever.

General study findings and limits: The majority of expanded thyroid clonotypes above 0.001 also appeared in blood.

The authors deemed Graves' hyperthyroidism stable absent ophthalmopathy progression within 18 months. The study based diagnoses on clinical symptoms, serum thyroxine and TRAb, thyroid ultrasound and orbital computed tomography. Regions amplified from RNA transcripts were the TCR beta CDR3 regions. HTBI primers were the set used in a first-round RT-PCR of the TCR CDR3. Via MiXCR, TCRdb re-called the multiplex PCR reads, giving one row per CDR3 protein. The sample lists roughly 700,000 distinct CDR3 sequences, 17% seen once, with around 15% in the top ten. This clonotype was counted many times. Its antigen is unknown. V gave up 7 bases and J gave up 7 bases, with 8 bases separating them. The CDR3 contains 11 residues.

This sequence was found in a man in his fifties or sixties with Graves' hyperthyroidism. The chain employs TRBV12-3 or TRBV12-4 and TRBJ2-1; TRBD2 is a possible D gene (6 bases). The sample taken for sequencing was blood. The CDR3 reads CASTLANEQFF. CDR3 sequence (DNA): TGTGCCAGCACGCTAGCGAATGAGCAGTTCTTC.